Sequencing of this T cell receptor (beta chain) was carried out in a study of CD8 T cells in Susac syndrome. It was with random hexamers that roughly 0.5 to 1 ug RNA was reverse transcribed. TCRdb re-analysed the immunoSEQ multiplex PCR reads in MiXCR, keeping a single row per CDR3 protein. The sample includes 140,000 or so distinct CDR3 sequences, approximately 93% of them seen just once. TEMRA cells were FACS-enriched, while CD8+ and CD4+ T cells were negatively isolated. Per germline, CDR1 SGHTA and CDR2 FQGNSA. The CDR3 extends over 13 amino acids. Between the trimmed V and J ends, which lost 5 bases and 4 bases, there was a span of 9 bases.

This rearrangement joins TRBV7-2 to TRBJ2-1; D gene ambiguous. The sample consisted of CD4+ T cells from PBMCs. The TCR was taken from a human donor in good health. The CDR3 DNA follows: TGTGCCAGCAGCATGGAACTTTACAATGAGCAGTTCTTC. It encodes CASSMELYNEQFF. The full variable domain, with the rest looked up from reference TRBV7-2 and TRBJ2-1, is GAGVSQSPSNKVTEKGKDVELRCDPISGHTALYWYRQSLGQGLEFLIYFQGNSAPDKSGLPSDRFSAERTGGSVSTLTIQRTQQEDSAVYLCASSMELYNEQFFGPGTRLTVL.